The present T cell receptor beta chain was sequenced within a study of CD8 T cells in ankylosing spondylitis. TCRdb fed the 5' RACE reads into MiXCR, producing one record per CDR3 protein. The sample records about 130,000 distinct CDR3 sequences, around 8.5% being singletons. Germline V gene data show CDR1 as LGHNA and CDR2 as YSLEER. The CDR3 runs to 17 residues. The V and J ends lost 0 bases and 4 bases respectively, with 15 bases between them. This clonotype was picked up many times. This chain uses TRBV4-3 with TRBJ2-2; D might be TRBD1 or TRBD2, each matching 5 bases. The source is a male donor with ankylosing spondylitis or in good health (not recorded which). The sample comprised blood, either unsorted or a sorted T cell fraction (not recorded which). The CDR3 is CASSQDWGNFGTGELFF. The CDR3 DNA sequence: TGCGCCAGCAGCCAAGATTGGGGGAATTTTGGCACCGGGGAGCTGTTTTTT.